This T cell receptor (beta chain) was sequenced in a study of cytomegalovirus exposure and HLA in healthy donors. Study-wide points: The study found most TCR sequences rare, yet found some public TCRs in many donors. An analysis was carried out later, and it reportedly showed fewer N-insertions in an Asian-associated ancestry cluster than the roughly 670-donor mean. Associated with HLA alleles at 0.05 false discovery rate in a later analysis were 16,951 TCR beta sequences.

With 60 Vbeta and 13 Jbeta primers, the PCR was carried out. Sequencing was performed with immunoSEQ multiplex PCR; in TCRdb, only in-frame clones are kept and a portion is missing. The sample data list 50,000 or so clones. Germline CDR1 reads SGDLS; CDR2 reads YYNGEE. Trimming stripped 0 bases from V and 3 bases from J, with 16 bases between. The CDR3 sequence is 17 residues long. Concerning this clone: Its antigen remains unknown.

Sequencing was performed on PBMCs. This TCR derives from a woman in her forties in good health and CMV-seronegative. The gene calls are TRBV9 and TRBJ1-5; D might be TRBD1 (6 bases). The CDR3 loop is CASSVVSGQPLNQPQHF. The CDR3 region has the DNA TGTGCCAGCAGCGTAGTATCAGGACAGCCTCTCAATCAGCCCCAGCATTTT.